This T cell receptor beta chain stems from a study of breast tumors, draining lymph nodes, adjacent tissues. Whole-study results and caveats: Tumor T cell lymph node origin was a supported hypothesis, not proven. Tumor repertoires ranked between lymph nodes and nontumor tissue in diversity, with V and J gene preferences. Findings are consistent with lymph node origin and intratumoral expansion of most tumor T cells. Luminal-like breast cancer showed significantly greater tumor-nontumor repertoire similarity than basal-like breast cancer did.

As regards this clonotype: Its antigen is as yet unknown.

TCRdb itself ran the multiplex PCR reads through MiXCR, one entry per CDR3 protein. Found here are tens of thousands of distinct CDR3 sequences, about 21% of them singletons; the top ten hold more than 6.5%. J gave up 4 bases and V 2 bases, and 1 base lay outside the gene matches. The CDR3 contains 15 residues. In germline, CDR1 is SGHAT, CDR2 FQNNGV. This sequence originates from a female donor with breast cancer. Some clones in this sample may be carry-over from other donors' samples. Sequenced input: breast tumor tissue. The V call is TRBV11-2, the J call TRBJ2-3; 12 nucleotides match TRBD2. As DNA, the CDR3 is TGTGCCAGCAGCTTACTAGCGGGGGGGCCAGATACGCAGTATTTT. This codes for CASSLLAGGPDTQYF.